The rows below give T cell receptor beta chains drawn from one sample of a study of shared clonotypes between healthy human individuals. The assay was immunoSEQ multiplex PCR, and TCRdb's table has in-frame clones only and misses some. The data show approximately 2.5 million clones, about 92% seen once. Material: naive CD4+ T cells sorted from blood. The receptors were sampled from a man between 18 and 35 years old in good health. The CDR3 runs from the conserved cysteine through the conserved F or W. The D gene is left open where the match is weak. Size values are once, few and many counts, or a class for expanded clones, and some rows have none.

>TRBV5-1|NA|14|TRBJ1-6|NA
CASSLEQTNSPLHF
TGCGCCAGCAGCTTAGAACAGACTAATTCACCCCTCCACTTT
>TRBV5-1|NA|14|TRBJ2-7|NA
CASSKGGLSYEQYF
TGCGCCAGCTCAAAGGGCGGTTTGTCCTACGAGCAGTACTTC
>TRBV7-8|NA|13|TRBJ1-5|NA
CASSLVNPQPQHF
TGTGCCAGCAGCTTAGTTAATCCTCAGCCCCAGCATTTT
>TRBV2|TRBD1|17|TRBJ1-6|once
CASRGRQGQLYNSALHF
TGTGCCAGCAGGGGACGACAGGGCCAGCTATATAATTCAGCCCTCCACTTT
>TRBV2|NA|14|TRBJ2-1|NA
CASSEFAWNNEQFF
TGTGCCAGCAGTGAGTTTGCCTGGAACAATGAGCAGTTCTTC
>TRBV7-2|TRBD2|15|TRBJ2-1|NA
CASSPQSGTDNEQFF
TGTGCCAGCAGCCCCCAGAGCGGGACTGACAATGAGCAGTTCTTC
>TRBV29-1|NA|12|TRBJ2-7|NA
CSAHLGTHEQYF
TGCAGCGCCCACCTCGGGACCCACGAGCAGTACTTC
>TRBV10-1|TRBD2|20|TRBJ2-7|once
CASSEYGVGLAGGRFYEQYF
TGCGCCAGCAGTGAGTATGGGGTGGGGCTAGCGGGAGGTAGGTTCTACGAGCAGTACTTC
>TRBV29-1|NA|13|TRBJ1-1|NA
CSAAGEEGTEAFF
TGCAGCGCCGCAGGGGAAGAAGGCACTGAAGCTTTCTTT
>TRBV27|NA|12|TRBJ2-3|NA
CASSTHTDTQYF
TGTGCCAGCAGTACCCACACAGATACGCAGTATTTT
>TRBV5-1|NA|14|TRBJ2-5|NA
CASSSPGTWGTQYF
TGCGCCAGCAGCAGCCCCGGGACCTGGGGGACCCAGTACTTC
>TRBV5-5|NA|16|TRBJ1-6|NA
CASSLSGPAYNSPLHF
TGTGCCAGCAGCTTAAGCGGGCCAGCCTATAATTCACCCCTCCACTTT
>TRBV6-5|NA|16|TRBJ1-6|NA
CASSSQAGSWNSPLHF
TGTGCCAGCAGTTCCCAGGCGGGGAGCTGGAATTCACCCCTCCACTTT
>TRBV11-2|NA|13|TRBJ2-2|NA
CASSLPTGLKLFF
TGTGCCAGCAGCCTACCTACAGGGTTGAAGCTGTTTTTT